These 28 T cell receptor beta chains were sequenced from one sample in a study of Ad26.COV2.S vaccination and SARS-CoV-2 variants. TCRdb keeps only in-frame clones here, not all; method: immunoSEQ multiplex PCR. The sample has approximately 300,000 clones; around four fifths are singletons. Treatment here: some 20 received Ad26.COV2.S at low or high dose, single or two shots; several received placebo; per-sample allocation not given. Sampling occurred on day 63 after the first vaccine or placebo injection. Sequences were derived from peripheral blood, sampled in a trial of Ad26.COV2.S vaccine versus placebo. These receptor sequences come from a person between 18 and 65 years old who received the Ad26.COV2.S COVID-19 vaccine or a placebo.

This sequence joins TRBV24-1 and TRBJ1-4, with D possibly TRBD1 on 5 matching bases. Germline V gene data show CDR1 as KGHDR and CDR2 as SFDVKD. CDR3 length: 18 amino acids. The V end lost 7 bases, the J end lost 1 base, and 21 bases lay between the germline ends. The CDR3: CATREGRRVAVTNEKLFF. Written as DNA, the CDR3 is TGTGCCACCAGGGAAGGCCGCAGGGTTGCAGTAACTAATGAAAAACTGTTTTTT.

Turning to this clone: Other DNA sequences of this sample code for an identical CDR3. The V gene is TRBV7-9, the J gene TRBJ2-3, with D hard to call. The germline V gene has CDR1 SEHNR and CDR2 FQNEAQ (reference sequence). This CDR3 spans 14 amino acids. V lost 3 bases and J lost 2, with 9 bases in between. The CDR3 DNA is TGTGCCAGCAGCTTGGACGGCCACACAGATACGCAGTATTTT. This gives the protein CASSLDGHTDTQYF. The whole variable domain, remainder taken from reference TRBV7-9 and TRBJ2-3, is DTGVSQNPRHKITKRGQNVTFRCDPISEHNRLYWYRQTLGQGPEFLTYFQNEAQLEKSRLLSDRFSAERPKGSFSTLEIQRTEQGDSAMYLCASSLDGHTDTQYFGPGTRLTVL.

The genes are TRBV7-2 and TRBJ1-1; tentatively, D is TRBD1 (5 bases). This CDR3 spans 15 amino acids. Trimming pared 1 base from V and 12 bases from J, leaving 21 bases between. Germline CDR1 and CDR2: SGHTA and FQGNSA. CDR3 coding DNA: TGTGCCAGCAGCTTAGACCGGCAGGGACGGTCTGGAACTTTCTTT. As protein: CASSLDRQGRSGTFF.

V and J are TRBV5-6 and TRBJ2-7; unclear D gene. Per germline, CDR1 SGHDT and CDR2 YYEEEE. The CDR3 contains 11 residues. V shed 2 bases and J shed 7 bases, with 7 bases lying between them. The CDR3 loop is CASSFVREQYF. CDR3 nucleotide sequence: TGTGCCAGCAGCTTTGTTCGAGAGCAGTACTTC.

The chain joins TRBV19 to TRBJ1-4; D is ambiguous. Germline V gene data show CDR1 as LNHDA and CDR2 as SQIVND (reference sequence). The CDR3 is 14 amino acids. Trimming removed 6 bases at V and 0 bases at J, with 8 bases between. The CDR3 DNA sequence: TGTGCCAGTAGGGACCGCTCAACTAATGAAAAACTGTTTTTT. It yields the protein CASRDRSTNEKLFF.

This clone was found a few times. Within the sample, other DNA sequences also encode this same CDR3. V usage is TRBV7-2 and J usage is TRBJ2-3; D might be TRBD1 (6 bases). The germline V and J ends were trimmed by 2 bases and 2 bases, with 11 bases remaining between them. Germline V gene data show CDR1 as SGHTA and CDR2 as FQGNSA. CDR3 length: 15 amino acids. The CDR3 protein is CASSLSGHSTDTQYF. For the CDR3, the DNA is TGTGCCAGCAGCTTATCGGGACACTCCACAGATACGCAGTATTTT.

DNA for the CDR3: TGTGCCAGCAGCTTAGATCGACTTGGGGGCCAGTACTTC. Translation gives CASSLDRLGGQYF. This chain connects TRBV11-2 to TRBJ2-5; D possibly uses TRBD1 or TRBD2 (5 bases each). This CDR3 comprises 13 residues. V was clipped by 0 bases and J by 10 bases, with 12 bases between them. Germline values: CDR1 SGHAT, CDR2 FQNNGV.

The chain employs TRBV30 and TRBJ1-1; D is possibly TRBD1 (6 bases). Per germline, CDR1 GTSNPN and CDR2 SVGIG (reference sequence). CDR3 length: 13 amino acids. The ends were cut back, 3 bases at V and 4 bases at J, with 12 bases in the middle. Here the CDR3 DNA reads TGTGCCTGGAGCAGAGAGGGGGGCACTGAAGCTTTCTTT. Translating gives CAWSREGGTEAFF. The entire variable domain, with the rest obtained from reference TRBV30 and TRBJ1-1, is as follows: SQTIHQWPATLVQPVGSPLSLECTVEGTSNPNLYWYRQAAGRGLQLLFYSVGIGQISSEVPQNLSASRPQDRQFILSSKKLLLSDSGFYLCAWSREGGTEAFFGQGTRLTVV.

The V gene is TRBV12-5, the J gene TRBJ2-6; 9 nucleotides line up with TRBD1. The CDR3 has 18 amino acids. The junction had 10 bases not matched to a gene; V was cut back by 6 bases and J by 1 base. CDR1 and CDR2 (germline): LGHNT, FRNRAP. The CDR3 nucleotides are TGTGCTAGTGGGCTTTATACAGGGGGCGGGTCTGGGGCCAACGTCCTGACTTTC. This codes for CASGLYTGGGSGANVLTF.

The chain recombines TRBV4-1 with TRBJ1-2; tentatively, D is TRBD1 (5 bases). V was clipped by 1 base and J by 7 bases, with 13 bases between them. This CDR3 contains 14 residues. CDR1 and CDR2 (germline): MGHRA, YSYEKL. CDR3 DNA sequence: TGCGCCAGCAGCCAAGTACAGGATGTGAGTGGCTACACCTTC. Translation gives CASSQVQDVSGYTF.

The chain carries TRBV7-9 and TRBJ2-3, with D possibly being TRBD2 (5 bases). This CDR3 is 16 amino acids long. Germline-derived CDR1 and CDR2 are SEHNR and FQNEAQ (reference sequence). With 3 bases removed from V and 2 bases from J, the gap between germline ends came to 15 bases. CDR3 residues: CASSFVPGSYTDTQYF. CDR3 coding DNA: TGTGCCAGCAGCTTTGTACCGGGATCTTACACAGATACGCAGTATTTT.

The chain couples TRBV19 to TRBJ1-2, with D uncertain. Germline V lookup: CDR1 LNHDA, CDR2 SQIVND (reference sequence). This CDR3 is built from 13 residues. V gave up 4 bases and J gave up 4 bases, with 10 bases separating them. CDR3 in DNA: TGTGCCAGTAGTAATTCCGTCGGCTATGGCTACACCTTC. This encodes CASSNSVGYGYTF.

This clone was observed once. As DNA, the CDR3 is TGTGCCAGCAGTTACTCCGGGGATCTTTACGAGCAGTACTTC. As protein: CASSYSGDLYEQYF. This rearrangement joins TRBV6-5 to TRBJ2-7; the D gene is possibly TRBD2 (5 bases). Looked up from germline, CDR1 is MNHEY and CDR2 is SVGAGI. V was clipped by 0 bases and J by 4 bases, with 10 bases between them. The CDR3 is made up of 14 amino acids.

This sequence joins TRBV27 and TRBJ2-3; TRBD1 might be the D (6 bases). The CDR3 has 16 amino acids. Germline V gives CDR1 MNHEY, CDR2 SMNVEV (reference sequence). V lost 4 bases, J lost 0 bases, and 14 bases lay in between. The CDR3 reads CASSSGTTPSTDTQYF. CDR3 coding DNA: TGTGCCAGCAGTTCTGGGACAACCCCTAGCACAGATACGCAGTATTTT.

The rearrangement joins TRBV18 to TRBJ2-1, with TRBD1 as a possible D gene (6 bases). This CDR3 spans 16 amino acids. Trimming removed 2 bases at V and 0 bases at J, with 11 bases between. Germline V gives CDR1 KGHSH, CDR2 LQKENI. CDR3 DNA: TGTGCCAGCTCACCAGTGGACAGAAGCTCCTACAATGAGCAGTTCTTC. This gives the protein CASSPVDRSSYNEQFF.

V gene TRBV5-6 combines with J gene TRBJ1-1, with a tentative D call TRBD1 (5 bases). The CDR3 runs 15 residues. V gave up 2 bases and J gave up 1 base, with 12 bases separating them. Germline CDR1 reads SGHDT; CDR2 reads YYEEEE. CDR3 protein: CASSFQWGENTEAFF. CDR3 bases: TGTGCCAGCAGCTTCCAATGGGGGGAGAACACTGAAGCTTTCTTT.

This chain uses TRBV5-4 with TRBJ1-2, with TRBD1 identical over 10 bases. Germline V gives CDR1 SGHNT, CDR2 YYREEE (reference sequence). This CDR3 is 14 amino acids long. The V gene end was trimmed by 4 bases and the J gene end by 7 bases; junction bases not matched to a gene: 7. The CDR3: CASSPGQGMSGYTF. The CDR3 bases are TGTGCCAGCAGCCCGGGACAGGGGATGTCTGGCTACACCTTC.

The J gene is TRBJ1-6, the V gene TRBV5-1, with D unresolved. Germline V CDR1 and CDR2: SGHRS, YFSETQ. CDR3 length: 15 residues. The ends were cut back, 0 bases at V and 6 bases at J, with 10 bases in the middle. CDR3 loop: CASSLETQLNSPLHF. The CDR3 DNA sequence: TGCGCCAGCAGCTTGGAAACACAGCTTAATTCACCCCTCCACTTT.

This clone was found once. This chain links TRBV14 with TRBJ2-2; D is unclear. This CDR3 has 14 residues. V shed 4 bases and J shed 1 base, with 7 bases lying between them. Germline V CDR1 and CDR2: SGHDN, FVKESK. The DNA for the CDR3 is TGTGCCAGCAGCCGCGCAAGGAACACCGGGGAGCTGTTTTTT. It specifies CASSRARNTGELFF.

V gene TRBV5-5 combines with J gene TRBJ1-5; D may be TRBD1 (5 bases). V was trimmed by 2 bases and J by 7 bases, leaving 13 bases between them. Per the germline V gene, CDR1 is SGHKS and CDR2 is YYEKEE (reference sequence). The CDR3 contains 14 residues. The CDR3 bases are TGTGCCAGCAGCTTACCGGGGGACGGGCAGCCCCAGCATTTT. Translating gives CASSLPGDGQPQHF. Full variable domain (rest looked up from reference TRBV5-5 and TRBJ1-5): DAGVTQSPTHLIKTRGQQVTLRCSPISGHKSVSWYQQVLGQGPQFIFQYYEKEERGRGNFPDRFSARQFPNYSSELNVNALLLGDSALYLCASSLPGDGQPQHFGDGTRLSIL.

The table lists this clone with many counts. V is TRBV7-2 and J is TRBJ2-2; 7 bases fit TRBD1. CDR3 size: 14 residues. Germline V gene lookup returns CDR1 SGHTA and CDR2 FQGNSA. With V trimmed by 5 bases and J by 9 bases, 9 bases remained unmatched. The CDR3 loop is CASSAPGTVRELFF. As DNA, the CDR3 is TGTGCCAGCAGCGCACCGGGGACAGTCAGGGAGCTGTTTTTT.

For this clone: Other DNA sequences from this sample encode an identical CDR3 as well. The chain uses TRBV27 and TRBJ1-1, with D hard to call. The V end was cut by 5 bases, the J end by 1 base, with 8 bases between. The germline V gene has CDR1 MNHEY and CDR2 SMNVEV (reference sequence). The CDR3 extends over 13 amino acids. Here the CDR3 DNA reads TGTGCCAGCAGTCTTTACAGGAACACTGAAGCTTTCTTT. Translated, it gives CASSLYRNTEAFF.

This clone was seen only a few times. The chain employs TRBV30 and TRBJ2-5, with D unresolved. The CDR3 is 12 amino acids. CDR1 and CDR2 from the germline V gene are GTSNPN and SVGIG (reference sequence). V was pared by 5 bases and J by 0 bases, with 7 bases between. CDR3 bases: TGTGCCTGGGGCAGAGACCAAGAGACCCAGTACTTC. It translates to CAWGRDQETQYF.

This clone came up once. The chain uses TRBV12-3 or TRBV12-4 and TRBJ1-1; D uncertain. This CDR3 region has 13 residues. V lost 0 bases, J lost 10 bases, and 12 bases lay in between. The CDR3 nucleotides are TGTGCCAGCAGTTTAGCGCTCGGGCAGGTAGCTTTCTTT. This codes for CASSLALGQVAFF.

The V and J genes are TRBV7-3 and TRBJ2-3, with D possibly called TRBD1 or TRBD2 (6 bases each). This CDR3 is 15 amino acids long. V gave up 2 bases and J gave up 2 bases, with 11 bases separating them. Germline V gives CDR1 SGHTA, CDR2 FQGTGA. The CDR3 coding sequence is TGTGCCAGCAGCTTAGGGGGCGGGAACACAGATACGCAGTATTTT. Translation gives CASSLGGGNTDTQYF.

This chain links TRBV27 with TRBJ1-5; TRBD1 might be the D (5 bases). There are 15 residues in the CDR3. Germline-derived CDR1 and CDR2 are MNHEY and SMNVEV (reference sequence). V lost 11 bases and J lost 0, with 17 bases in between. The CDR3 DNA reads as TGTGCCTCTTGGGGCGGACCTCATAGCAATCAGCCCCAGCATTTT. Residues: CASWGGPHSNQPQHF.

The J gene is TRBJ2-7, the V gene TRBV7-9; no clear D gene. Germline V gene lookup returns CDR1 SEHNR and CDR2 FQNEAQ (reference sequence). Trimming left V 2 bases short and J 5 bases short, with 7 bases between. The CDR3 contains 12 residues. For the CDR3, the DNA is TGTGCCAGCAGCTTAACCGCTGACGAGCAGTACTTC. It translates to CASSLTADEQYF.

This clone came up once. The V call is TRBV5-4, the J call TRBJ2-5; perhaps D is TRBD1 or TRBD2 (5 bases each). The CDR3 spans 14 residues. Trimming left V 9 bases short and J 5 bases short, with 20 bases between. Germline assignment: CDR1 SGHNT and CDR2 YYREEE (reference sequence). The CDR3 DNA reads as TGTGCCACACTCCCTAGGGACGGGGACGAGACCCAGTACTTC. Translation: CATLPRDGDETQYF. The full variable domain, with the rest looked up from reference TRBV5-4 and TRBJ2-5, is ETGVTQSPTHLIKTRGQQVTLRCSSQSGHNTVSWYQQALGQGPQFIFQYYREEENGRGNFPPRFSGLQFPNYSSELNVNALELDDSALYLCATLPRDGDETQYFGPGTRLLVL.